The 28 T cell receptor beta chains presented below share a single source sample, sequenced in a study of T cell repertoires and HLA-DP antigens (dated by TCRdb to 2017 to 2018). For these TCRs, the target antigens are not known. Receptors were amplified or captured by the immunoSEQ multiplex PCR assay. Imported from immuneACCESS, the table was reduced by TCRdb to in-frame sequences with V and J called. These copies leave out some clones; in studies compared against another copy, an unresolved V gene accounts for under half, and the cause of the remainder is not known. The sample has about 110,000 clones on record, roughly 92% of them singletons. The ten largest clones represent approximately 0.25% of the sample. The sample consisted of CD4+ T cells from PBMCs. All receptors derive from a woman between 18 and 30 years old in good health and CMV-seronegative.

This rearrangement joins TRBV5-6 to TRBJ2-3; TRBD2 might be the D (6 bases). Germline V CDR1 and CDR2: SGHDT, YYEEEE. Trimming cost V 4 bases and J 9 bases, with 15 bases left between them. CDR3 length equals 13 residues. CDR3 coding DNA: TGTGCCAGCAGCCCCCAGGAGGGCTCCACGCAGTATTTT. Translated: CASSPQEGSTQYF.

This clone was detected once. This chain links TRBV5-5 with TRBJ2-4; D possibly corresponds to TRBD2 (6 bases). The CDR3 has 16 amino acids. Trimming shortened V by 2 bases and J by 1 base, and 13 bases separated the two germline ends. CDR1 and CDR2 from the germline V gene are SGHKS and YYEKEE (reference sequence). CDR3 sequence reads: CASSFSPGRAKNIQYF. In nucleotides, the CDR3 is TGTGCCAGCAGCTTTTCTCCGGGGAGGGCCAAAAACATTCAGTACTTC.

The genes are TRBV19 and TRBJ1-1; tentatively, D is TRBD1 (6 bases). Per germline, CDR1 LNHDA and CDR2 SQIVND (reference sequence). The V and J ends lost 6 bases and 6 bases respectively, with 17 bases between them. The CDR3 length is 14 residues. The CDR3 bases are TGTGCCAGTAGCTCGACCTCGGGACATTCTGAAGCTTTCTTT. The encoded protein is CASSSTSGHSEAFF.

The chain carries TRBV5-1 and TRBJ2-3, with no clear D. Germline V gene sequence: CDR1 SGHRS, CDR2 YFSETQ. The CDR3 is 11 residues long. V lost 1 base and J 4 bases, leaving 1 base between the germline ends. The CDR3, as DNA: TGCGCCAGCAGCTTGTCAGATACGCAGTATTTT. Translating gives CASSLSDTQYF.

The rearrangement uses TRBV27 and TRBJ2-1; the match to TRBD2 covers 9 bases. Losses at the gene ends were 0 bases for V and 2 bases for J; bases not matched to a gene: 11. Germline V gene data show CDR1 as MNHEY and CDR2 as SMNVEV (reference sequence). The CDR3 runs to 19 residues. The CDR3 DNA follows: TGTGCCAGCAGTTTATCGATTAGCGGGGGACGCCAAGCCTACAATGAGCAGTTCTTC. Its translation is CASSLSISGGRQAYNEQFF.

The chain recombines TRBV29-1 with TRBJ1-2, with TRBD1 identical over 9 bases. CDR1 is SQVTM, CDR2 ANQGSEA, per germline. CDR3 size: 13 residues. Trimming took 7 bases from V and 2 from J; bases not matched to a gene: 5. CDR3 DNA sequence: TGCAGCGCTAGGACAGGGGAGAACTATGGCTACACCTTC. Residues: CSARTGENYGYTF. The variable domain in full, with the rest retrieved from reference TRBV29-1 and TRBJ1-2, is SAVISQKPSRDICQRGTSLTIQCQVDSQVTMMFWYRQQPGQSLTLIATANQGSEATYESGFVIDKFPISRPNLTFSTLTVSNMSPEDSSIYLCSARTGENYGYTFGSGTRLTVV.

The V and J genes are TRBV29-1 and TRBJ1-4, with D maybe TRBD1 (5 bases). Trimming shortened V by 7 bases and J by 6 bases, and 12 bases separated the two germline ends. The CDR3 runs to 12 residues. Germline CDR1 and CDR2: SQVTM and ANQGSEA. The CDR3 DNA follows: TGCAGCGGGCAGGGCGGCGATGAAAAACTGTTTTTT. Encoded protein: CSGQGGDEKLFF.

The chain uses TRBV7-8 and TRBJ2-3; a possible D gene is TRBD2 (5 bases). In germline, CDR1 is SGHVS, CDR2 FQNEAQ. This CDR3 has 14 residues. The V end was cut by 0 bases, the J end by 8 bases, with 12 bases between. CDR3 coding DNA: TGTGCCAGCAGCTTAGCGGCCCTAGGGAGTACGCAGTATTTT. Its protein is CASSLAALGSTQYF.

The chain uses TRBV5-1 and TRBJ2-3; 16 bases are a match to TRBD2. The junction had 8 bases not matched to a gene; V was cut back by 4 bases and J by 3 bases. Germline CDR1 is SGHRS and CDR2 is YFSETQ. The CDR3 sequence is 18 residues long. The CDR3: CASSRGTSGGVMTDTQYF. CDR3 bases: TGCGCCAGCAGCCGAGGGACTAGCGGGGGGGTAATGACAGATACGCAGTATTTT.

The rearrangement uses TRBV29-1 and TRBJ2-1; 10 bases are a match to TRBD2. The length of the CDR3 is 14 residues. Germline assignment: CDR1 SQVTM and CDR2 ANQGSEA. J lost 5 bases, V lost 8 bases, and 9 bases had no gene match. The CDR3 coding sequence is TGCAGCCCTGAGGGAGCGGGGGGGAACAATGAGCAGTTCTTC. This sequence encodes CSPEGAGGNNEQFF.

The V gene is TRBV12-5, the J gene TRBJ2-5; 8 bases fit TRBD1. Germline CDR1 and CDR2: LGHNT and FRNRAP. The CDR3 contains 14 residues. Trimming cost V 6 bases and J 2 bases; bases outside gene matches: 5. The CDR3 DNA follows: TGTGCTAGTGGGGGTGGACAGGGACAAGAGACCCAGTACTTC. Its protein is CASGGGQGQETQYF.

This rearrangement joins TRBV7-3 to TRBJ1-6; tentative D call: TRBD1 (5 bases). The CDR3 contains 15 residues. Looked up from germline, CDR1 is SGHTA and CDR2 is FQGTGA. Trimming left V 6 bases short and J 3 bases short, with 12 bases between. The CDR3 DNA follows: TGTGCCAGCAGTATGGCAGGGAGCTATAATTCACCCCTCCACTTT. This encodes CASSMAGSYNSPLHF. Using reference TRBV7-3 and TRBJ1-6 for the parts outside the CDR3, the full variable domain is GAGVSQTPSNKVTEKGKYVELRCDPISGHTALYWYRQSLGQGPEFLIYFQGTGAADDSGLPNDRFFAVRPEGSVSTLKIQRTERGDSAVYLCASSMAGSYNSPLHFGNGTRLTVT.

CDR3 protein: CASSLGLAESYEQYF. In DNA form, the CDR3 reads TGTGCCAGCAGCTTGGGACTAGCGGAGTCCTACGAGCAGTACTTC. The V and J genes are TRBV5-5 and TRBJ2-7; TRBD2 matches at 9 bases. V dropped 0 bases and J dropped 1; count of bases not matched to a gene: 2. Germline V lookup: CDR1 SGHKS, CDR2 YYEKEE (reference sequence). This CDR3 is built from 15 residues.

The chain recombines TRBV6-5 with TRBJ2-3; 7 bases agree with TRBD2. Trimming removed 10 bases from V and 6 bases from J; junction bases left unmatched: 13. Germline CDR1 reads MNHEY; CDR2 reads SVGAGI. The CDR3 loop spans 14 amino acids. The CDR3 bases are TGTGCCATTCGCCGGGACTATAATTCCGATACGCAGTATTTT. As protein: CAIRRDYNSDTQYF.

The V gene is TRBV5-6, the J gene TRBJ1-5, with D tentatively TRBD1 (6 bases). This CDR3 spans 15 amino acids. V lost 2 bases and J lost 3, with 12 bases in between. Germline V gene data show CDR1 as SGHDT and CDR2 as YYEEEE. The CDR3 loop is CASSFRGYNNQPQHF. CDR3 in DNA: TGTGCCAGCAGCTTCAGGGGATATAACAATCAGCCCCAGCATTTT. Full variable domain (rest looked up from reference TRBV5-6 and TRBJ1-5): DAGVTQSPTHLIKTRGQQVTLRCSPKSGHDTVSWYQQALGQGPQFIFQYYEEEERQRGNFPDRFSGHQFPNYSSELNVNALLLGDSALYLCASSFRGYNNQPQHFGDGTRLSIL.

The chain uses TRBV27 and TRBJ2-5; 8 positions match TRBD1. The DNA end is a closer match to TRBJ2-7, so the J assignment may be wrong. This CDR3 comprises 14 residues. Germline V gene data show CDR1 as MNHEY and CDR2 as SMNVEV (reference sequence). CDR3 region: CASQVDREVDEQYF. The CDR3 nucleotides read TGTGCCAGCCAAGTGGACAGGGAGGTCGACGAGCAGTACTTC.

The rearrangement links TRBV7-6 to TRBJ2-3; D not certain. Germline CDR1 reads SGHVS; CDR2 reads FNYEAQ. This CDR3 has 15 amino acids. V lost 1 base and J 0 bases, leaving 8 bases between the germline ends. CDR3 in amino acids: CASSLGVLSTDTQYF. CDR3 nucleotide sequence: TGTGCCAGCAGCTTAGGGGTGCTCAGCACAGATACGCAGTATTTT. The complete variable domain, with remaining parts taken from reference TRBV7-6 and TRBJ2-3, reads GAGVSQSPRYKVTKRGQDVALRCDPISGHVSLYWYRQALGQGPEFLTYFNYEAQQDKSGLPNDRFSAERPEGSISTLTIQRTEQRDSAMYRCASSLGVLSTDTQYFGPGTRLTVL.

This chain uses TRBV5-1 with TRBJ2-1, with D possibly being TRBD2 (5 bases). With 5 bases removed from V and 4 bases from J, the gap between germline ends came to 10 bases. The length of the CDR3 is 13 residues. CDR1 and CDR2 from the germline V gene are SGHRS and YFSETQ. CDR3 sequence (DNA): TGCGCCAGCAGACTGGACTCGTACAATGAGCAGTTCTTC. Translated: CASRLDSYNEQFF. The full variable domain, in which reference TRBV5-1 and TRBJ2-1 provide the parts outside the CDR3, is KAGVTQTPRYLIKTRGQQVTLSCSPISGHRSVSWYQQTPGQGLQFLFEYFSETQRNKGNFPGRFSGRQFSNSRSEMNVSTLELGDSALYLCASRLDSYNEQFFGPGTRLTVL.

The chain links TRBV28 to TRBJ1-5; D gene ambiguous. The CDR3 loop spans 16 amino acids. Trimming removed 3 bases at V and 4 bases at J, with 16 bases between. Germline lookup yields CDR1 MDHEN and CDR2 SYDVKM. The CDR3, as DNA: TGTGCCAGCAGTTTTAGAGAGGCACTTATTAATCAGCCCCAGCATTTT. Amino acid sequence: CASSFREALINQPQHF. Filled out from reference TRBV28 and TRBJ1-5, the complete variable domain reads DVKVTQSSRYLVKRTGEKVFLECVQDMDHENMFWYRQDPGLGLRLIYFSYDVKMKEKGDIPEGYSVSREKKERFSLILESASTNQTSMYLCASSFREALINQPQHFGDGTRLSIL.

The chain has TRBV19 and TRBJ2-1, with 9 bases lining up with TRBD1. Germline V CDR1 and CDR2: LNHDA, SQIVND (reference sequence). Germline trimming cut 7 bases from V and 2 bases from J; bases unmatched to any gene: 6. The length of the CDR3 is 15 residues. The CDR3 reads CASISGTGTYNEQFF. The DNA of the CDR3 is TGTGCCAGTATTTCCGGGACAGGGACCTACAATGAGCAGTTCTTC.

V gene TRBV7-3 combines with J gene TRBJ1-6; TRBD1 matches 8 bases. The CDR3 runs 15 residues. CDR1 and CDR2 from the germline V gene are SGHTA and FQGTGA. V was clipped by 3 bases and J by 11 bases; unmatched bases: 9. The CDR3 coding sequence is TGTGCCAGCAGCTTCCATGGACAGGGTAGGGCACCCCTCCACTTT. This translates into CASSFHGQGRAPLHF.

The V call is TRBV21-1, the J call TRBJ2-3; the listed D gene, TRBD2, was not tested against the DNA. TRBV21-1 is shown as a pseudogene. The CDR3 covers 15 residues. CDR3 in DNA: TGTGCCAGCGTTCCGACTTCAGACGGGGCAGATACGCAGTATTTT. Its protein is CASVPTSDGADTQYF.

This sequence joins TRBV7-2 and TRBJ1-3; D might be TRBD1 (5 bases). The CDR3 is 14 amino acids. Germline CDR1 and CDR2: SGHTA and FQGNSA. Deletions cut 4 bases from V and 0 bases from J, with 7 bases between. The CDR3 DNA follows: TGTGCCAGCAGCTCCAGGGACTCTGGAAACACCATATATTTT. Its translation: CASSSRDSGNTIYF.

The rearrangement uses TRBV5-4 and TRBJ1-6; D remains ambiguous. Trimming removed 2 bases at V and 0 bases at J, with 12 bases between. Germline CDR1 SGHNT, CDR2 YYREEE (reference sequence). The CDR3 runs 17 residues. CDR3 DNA sequence: TGTGCCAGCAGCTTATGGGGTCTAAGCTCCTATAATTCACCCCTCCACTTT. Translation: CASSLWGLSSYNSPLHF.

V is TRBV19 and J is TRBJ1-5; TRBD1 might be the D (5 bases). Germline values: CDR1 LNHDA, CDR2 SQIVND (reference sequence). The CDR3 is made up of 14 amino acids. V was shortened by 1 base and J by 7 bases, with 11 bases between the two germline ends. The CDR3 nucleotides read TGTGCCAGTAGTATAGCAGGGCGTGCCCAGCCCCAGCATTTT. Residues: CASSIAGRAQPQHF.

The V and J genes are TRBV11-2 and TRBJ2-5; D is tentatively TRBD1 or TRBD2 (5 bases each). The CDR3 runs to 18 residues. With 5 bases removed from V and 9 bases from J, the gap between germline ends came to 31 bases. Germline V gene data show CDR1 as SGHAT and CDR2 as FQNNGV. The CDR3 reads CASSPRGVRFPSDGSQYF. The DNA for the CDR3 is TGTGCCAGCAGCCCCCGAGGGGTCCGGTTTCCATCGGATGGGTCCCAGTACTTC.

V usage is TRBV28 and J usage is TRBJ2-2, with unresolved D. CDR1 and CDR2 (germline): MDHEN, SYDVKM. CDR3 length: 12 residues. V was shortened by 7 bases and J by 8 bases, with 11 bases between the two germline ends. Here the CDR3 reads CASKAQPGELFF. The CDR3 DNA reads TGTGCCAGCAAGGCCCAGCCTGGGGAGCTGTTTTTT.

This clone was found once. The chain combines TRBV21-1 with TRBJ2-1; the listed D gene, TRBD2, was not tested against the DNA. TRBV21-1 is a pseudogene. The CDR3 is made up of 16 amino acids. The chain's CDR3 is CASSKVNSSSYNEQFF. The DNA of the CDR3 is TGTGCCAGCAGCAAAGTGAACTCAAGCTCCTACAATGAGCAGTTCTTC.